One sample yielded the 16 T cell receptor beta chains listed below, sequenced in a study of cytomegalovirus exposure and HLA in healthy donors. A multiplex PCR was run with 60 Vbeta primers and 13 Jbeta primers. The method was immunoSEQ multiplex PCR; TCRdb's version includes in-frame clones alone and lacks a portion of them. Among around 76,000 clones, 65% to 70% were seen once, and the ten largest hold roughly 7.6%. Material: PBMCs. Source of these receptors: a man aged 35 to 55 in good health and CMV-seropositive.

V usage is TRBV5-4 and J usage is TRBJ2-5; 16 bases agree with TRBD2. This CDR3 has 17 residues. The junction had 7 bases not matched to a gene; V was cut back by 4 bases and J by 4 bases. Germline V gene lookup returns CDR1 SGHNT and CDR2 YYREEE (reference sequence). CDR3 sequence reads: CASSDGTSGGGRETQYF. Written as DNA, the CDR3 is TGTGCCAGCAGCGACGGGACTAGCGGGGGGGGAAGAGAGACCCAGTACTTC.

This sequence joins TRBV5-1 and TRBJ2-5; 9 bases agree with TRBD1. Per the germline V gene, CDR1 is SGHRS and CDR2 is YFSETQ. CDR3 length equals 17 residues. With V trimmed by 5 bases and J by 5 bases, 16 bases remained unmatched. CDR3 amino acids: CASSSPLTGGPRETQYF. DNA of the CDR3: TGCGCCAGCAGTTCCCCTTTAACAGGGGGCCCTAGGGAGACCCAGTACTTC.

The chain is built from TRBV2 and TRBJ1-1; possible D gene TRBD1, 5 bases. The CDR3 has 15 amino acids. Trimming cost V 1 base and J 0 bases, with 9 bases left between them. Looked up from germline, CDR1 is SNHLY and CDR2 is FYNNEI. Here the CDR3 reads CASSEVRQLNTEAFF. The CDR3 coding sequence is TGTGCCAGCAGTGAAGTACGACAGCTGAACACTGAAGCTTTCTTT.

The chain combines TRBV7-9 with TRBJ2-1, with 7 bases lining up with TRBD2. The ends lost 4 bases at V and 6 bases at J; junction bases unmatched: 12. CDR1 is SEHNR, CDR2 FQNEAQ, per germline (reference sequence). The CDR3 consists of 16 residues. CDR3 in DNA: TGTGCCAGCAGCTCTCAGCGGGGTCAGCCGGTCAATGAGCAGTTCTTC. This encodes CASSSQRGQPVNEQFF.

This chain uses TRBV27 with TRBJ1-1; D not resolved. Germline loops: CDR1 MNHEY, CDR2 SMNVEV (reference sequence). V lost 5 bases to trimming and J lost 1 base, with 14 bases between them. CDR3 length: 15 amino acids. CDR3 residues: CASSIPGRPNTEAFF. The CDR3 bases are TGTGCCAGCAGTATCCCGGGGAGGCCGAACACTGAAGCTTTCTTT.

The chain links TRBV2 to TRBJ2-1; perhaps TRBD2 as D (7 bases). This CDR3 has 16 amino acids. Germline CDR1 reads SNHLY; CDR2 reads FYNNEI. V was trimmed by 6 bases and J by 4 bases, leaving 19 bases between them. DNA for the CDR3: TGTGCCAGCAGGCCCCAGGGGCGGGAGTCGTACAATGAGCAGTTCTTC. Protein product: CASRPQGRESYNEQFF.

V is TRBV5-1 and J is TRBJ2-3; 7 bases line up with TRBD1. Germline-derived CDR1 and CDR2 are SGHRS and YFSETQ. CDR3 size: 14 residues. V shed 6 bases, J shed 3 bases, and the junction held 7 bases outside the gene matches. The CDR3 DNA sequence: TGCGCCAGCACCCCCGGGACAGTTACAGATACGCAGTATTTT. Amino acid sequence: CASTPGTVTDTQYF.

The V gene is TRBV5-1, the J gene TRBJ1-4, with 9 bases that match TRBD1. Germline CDR1 reads SGHRS; CDR2 reads YFSETQ. The CDR3 runs 14 residues. Germline trimming cut 5 bases from V and 7 bases from J; bases unmatched to any gene: 6. The CDR3 loop is CASSSGTGTEKLFF. The CDR3 nucleotides read TGCGCCAGCAGTTCCGGGACAGGGACTGAAAAACTGTTTTTT.

This clone showed up just once. The gene calls are TRBV7-8 and TRBJ1-5; D gene uncertain. CDR1 and CDR2 (germline): SGHVS, FQNEAQ. V shed 2 bases and J shed 7 bases, with 15 bases lying between them. This CDR3 is built from 15 residues. The CDR3 sequence: CASSLIGEGGQPQHF. The CDR3 DNA follows: TGTGCCAGCAGCTTAATTGGTGAGGGCGGGCAGCCCCAGCATTTT.

This chain links TRBV11-2 with TRBJ1-1; D remains unclear. Germline CDR1 reads SGHAT; CDR2 reads FQNNGV. The CDR3 runs 11 residues. Trimming took 0 bases from V and 7 from J, leaving 3 bases between them. The CDR3 DNA reads TGTGCCAGCAGCTTAGACGGTGAAGCTTTCTTT. Encoded protein: CASSLDGEAFF.

The chain has TRBV30 and TRBJ1-4; perhaps TRBD1 as D (6 bases). Germline values: CDR1 GTSNPN, CDR2 SVGIG (reference sequence). The length of the CDR3 is 16 residues. Trimming shortened V by 0 bases and J by 4 bases, and 15 bases separated the two germline ends. The CDR3 DNA is TGTGCCTGGAGTGTAGCATCGTCAGGGGATAATGAAAAACTGTTTTTT. It encodes CAWSVASSGDNEKLFF.

The V call is TRBV19, the J call TRBJ1-1; D is unclear. The CDR3 is 13 residues long. V was clipped by 3 bases and J by 1 base, with 6 bases between them. Germline lookup yields CDR1 LNHDA and CDR2 SQIVND (reference sequence). The CDR3 loop reads CASSITGNTEAFF. Here the CDR3 DNA reads TGTGCCAGTAGTATCACGGGGAACACTGAAGCTTTCTTT.

The genes are TRBV6-1 and TRBJ2-2; TRBD1 is a possible D gene (5 bases). V lost 4 bases, J lost 5 bases, and 14 bases lay in between. The CDR3 runs to 15 residues. CDR1 is MNHNS, CDR2 SASEGT, per germline. The CDR3 reads CASSAIGAATGELFF. CDR3 nucleotides: TGTGCCAGCAGTGCAATAGGGGCCGCAACCGGGGAGCTGTTTTTT.

This clone was seen just once. The rearrangement uses TRBV7-9 and TRBJ2-1; 7 positions match TRBD2. The germline gives CDR1 SEHNR, CDR2 FQNEAQ (reference sequence). This CDR3 has 12 residues. V dropped 2 bases and J dropped 15; count of bases not matched to a gene: 7. The CDR3: CASSLSPSGPFF. CDR3 bases: TGTGCCAGCAGCTTATCTCCTAGCGGCCCGTTCTTC.

V is TRBV9 and J is TRBJ1-1; 7 positions match TRBD1. Trimming removed 4 bases from V and 5 bases from J; junction bases left unmatched: 8. The CDR3 extends over 14 amino acids. Per the germline V gene, CDR1 is SGDLS and CDR2 is YYNGEE. The CDR3 DNA reads TGTGCCAGCAGCTCCCGGACAGGAGGAACTGAAGCTTTCTTT. It encodes CASSSRTGGTEAFF.

This clone has a handful of counts. This chain links TRBV5-6 with TRBJ2-1; a possible D gene is TRBD2 (5 bases). With 2 bases removed from V and 2 bases from J, the gap between germline ends came to 14 bases. The CDR3 sequence is 16 residues long. The germline V gene encodes CDR1 SGHDT and CDR2 YYEEEE. Here the CDR3 DNA reads TGTGCCAGCAGCTTTTCGAGGGCGAACCCCTACAATGAGCAGTTCTTC. Its translation is CASSFSRANPYNEQFF.